Described below is a single T cell receptor beta chain sequence and its context. Its antigen is currently unknown. Sequenced by immunoSEQ multiplex PCR; TCRdb stores in-frame clones only, minus some. Seen here are 90,000 to 120,000 clones, under 95% observed once, and the top ten hold less than 0.85%. This entry comes from a study of siplizumab effects on memory and regulatory T cells. General study findings and limits: The apparent diversity of naive T cells exceeded that of memory cells, and naive T cells seemed to make a major contribution to the alloresponse. Proliferating Tregs in siplizumab cultures were never verified as suppressive.

Germline CDR1 reads MDHEN; CDR2 reads SYDVKM. The CDR3 totals 13 residues. The V end was cut by 3 bases, the J end by 0 bases, with 4 bases between. The chain carries TRBV28 and TRBJ2-3; D is unresolved. Sequenced material: Tregs sorted from blood. This TCR came from a human donor in good health. CDR3 in DNA: TGTGCCAGCAGTTTCGGGAGCACAGATACGCAGTATTTT. It yields the protein CASSFGSTDTQYF. The whole variable domain, remainder taken from reference TRBV28 and TRBJ2-3, is DVKVTQSSRYLVKRTGEKVFLECVQDMDHENMFWYRQDPGLGLRLIYFSYDVKMKEKGDIPEGYSVSREKKERFSLILESASTNQTSMYLCASSFGSTDTQYFGPGTRLTVL.